These 30 T cell receptor beta chains came from one sample sequenced in a study of shared clonotypes between healthy human individuals. Profiled with immunoSEQ multiplex PCR; TCRdb holds only in-frame clones, not every one. The profile shows a few hundred thousand clones, 50% to 80% of them singletons. The sample consisted of memory CD4+ T cells sorted from blood. As to subset: CD45RA-negative fraction. Source of these receptors: a man aged 25-45 years in good health.

This clone was seen only a few times. The chain employs TRBV5-1 and TRBJ1-1; TRBD1 aligns across 8 bases. The CDR3 has 15 residues. Trimming at V came to 5 bases and at J to 1 base, leaving 7 bases not matched to a gene. Germline CDR1 SGHRS, CDR2 YFSETQ. The CDR3 nucleotides read TGCGCCAGCAGTTCCCAGGGGGCCCAGAACACTGAAGCTTTCTTT. Protein product: CASSSQGAQNTEAFF.

J is TRBJ2-1 and V is TRBV7-2; 8 bases match TRBD2. The germline CDR1 and CDR2 sequences are SGHTA and FQGNSA. V lost 4 bases, J lost 4 bases, and 3 bases stayed unmatched. The CDR3 has 14 residues. The CDR3 loop reads CASSWSGGYNEQFF. As DNA, the CDR3 is TGTGCCAGCAGCTGGAGCGGGGGATACAATGAGCAGTTCTTC.

This clone was seen more than once but under ten times. The rearrangement links TRBV27 to TRBJ2-1; 7 bases line up with TRBD2. Germline V gene data show CDR1 as MNHEY and CDR2 as SMNVEV (reference sequence). J lost 8 bases, V lost 5 bases, and 9 bases had no gene match. The CDR3 length is 14 residues. The CDR3 DNA reads TGTGCCAGCAGTCCCTTAAGCGGGATCTATGAGCAGTTCTTC. It yields the protein CASSPLSGIYEQFF.

The chain links TRBV2 to TRBJ2-3; D is uncertain. V shed 4 bases and J shed 4 bases, with 9 bases lying between them. This CDR3 has 13 residues. CDR1 SNHLY and CDR2 FYNNEI come from the germline V gene. The chain's CDR3 is CASSGLVADTQYF. The DNA for the CDR3 is TGTGCCAGCAGTGGACTGGTCGCAGATACGCAGTATTTT.

This clone was observed many times. This chain's CDR3 is CAISPKESRRVGELFF. In DNA form, the CDR3 reads TGTGCCATCAGTCCGAAGGAAAGTCGCCGGGTCGGGGAGCTGTTTTTT. The chain is built from TRBV10-3 and TRBJ2-2; D unclear. CDR1 is ENHRY and CDR2 is SYGVKD in the germline V gene. The V end was cut by 5 bases, the J end by 7 bases, with 20 bases between. The CDR3 has 16 amino acids.

The table lists this clone with many counts. V and J are TRBV5-5 and TRBJ2-7, with D possibly TRBD1 on 7 matching bases. CDR1 and CDR2 from the germline V gene are SGHKS and YYEKEE (reference sequence). The CDR3 runs to 15 residues. V gave up 0 bases and J gave up 2 bases, with 12 bases separating them. CDR3 coding DNA: TGTGCCAGCAGCTTGGGGGCGGGACAGACCTACGAGCAGTACTTC. It translates to CASSLGAGQTYEQYF.

The V and J genes are TRBV6-6 and TRBJ1-5; D not resolved. The CDR3 is 13 amino acids. The germline CDR1 and CDR2 sequences are MNHNY and SVGAGI (reference sequence). Trimming removed 0 bases at V and 7 bases at J, with 7 bases between. The CDR3 region is CASSYSASQPQHF. The CDR3 DNA follows: TGTGCCAGCAGTTACTCTGCTAGCCAGCCCCAGCATTTT.

This chain joins TRBV9 and TRBJ1-3; the D is unclear. Germline V lookup: CDR1 SGDLS, CDR2 YYNGEE. This CDR3 is built from 13 residues. Trimming took off 3 bases at V and 2 bases at J, with 6 bases between the two ends. This chain's CDR3 is CASSAQPGNTIYF. DNA of the CDR3: TGTGCCAGCAGCGCCCAGCCTGGAAACACCATATATTTT.

The chain uses TRBV7-9 and TRBJ2-1, with D possibly TRBD2 on 6 matching bases. Germline V gene lookup returns CDR1 SEHNR and CDR2 FQNEAQ (reference sequence). The CDR3 extends over 15 amino acids. Trimming took 1 base from V and 8 from J, leaving 15 bases between them. This CDR3 reads CASSLGSGDFDEQFF. The DNA for the CDR3 is TGTGCCAGCAGCTTAGGGTCGGGAGACTTCGATGAGCAGTTCTTC. Combining the CDR3 with reference TRBV7-9 and TRBJ2-1 gives the whole variable domain DTGVSQNPRHKITKRGQNVTFRCDPISEHNRLYWYRQTLGQGPEFLTYFQNEAQLEKSRLLSDRFSAERPKGSFSTLEIQRTEQGDSAMYLCASSLGSGDFDEQFFGPGTRLTVL.

This clone has only a few counts. The chain employs TRBV7-9 and TRBJ2-1; tentative D call: TRBD1 (6 bases). The germline CDR1 and CDR2 sequences are SEHNR and FQNEAQ (reference sequence). The CDR3 loop spans 13 amino acids. Deletions cut 8 bases from V and 7 bases from J, with 15 bases between. The CDR3 DNA is TGTGCCAGCCGGGATACAGGGACGAATGAGCAGTTCTTC. This translates into CASRDTGTNEQFF.

This clone was counted between two and nine times. The chain employs TRBV18 and TRBJ2-6; tentative D call: TRBD2 (5 bases). This CDR3 spans 16 amino acids. The ends were cut back, 3 bases at V and 0 bases at J, with 9 bases in the middle. The germline V gene has CDR1 KGHSH and CDR2 LQKENI. This chain's CDR3 is CASSPRDPSGANVLTF. The CDR3 DNA reads as TGTGCCAGCTCACCTCGGGATCCCTCTGGGGCCAACGTCCTGACTTTC.

Only a few counts were recorded for this clone. The chain carries TRBV5-1 and TRBJ2-7; TRBD1 matches at 9 bases. This CDR3 comprises 15 residues. Losses at the gene ends were 0 bases for V and 8 bases for J; bases not matched to a gene: 9. Germline CDR1 reads SGHRS; CDR2 reads YFSETQ. The CDR3 DNA reads as TGCGCCAGCAGCTTGGAAGGGACAGGGCGAAATAAGCAGTACTTC. Translating it yields CASSLEGTGRNKQYF.

The chain employs TRBV27 and TRBJ1-1; D gene uncertain. V lost 0 bases and J lost 5, with 10 bases in between. CDR3 length equals 14 residues. Germline V gene sequence: CDR1 MNHEY, CDR2 SMNVEV (reference sequence). The CDR3 protein is CASSLSVTRTEAFF. The CDR3, as DNA: TGTGCCAGCAGTTTATCGGTAACCAGGACTGAAGCTTTCTTT.

V and J are TRBV6-1 and TRBJ2-1, with 10 nucleotides matching TRBD2. Trimming removed 4 bases from V and 6 bases from J; junction bases left unmatched: 9. This CDR3 comprises 16 residues. Per germline, CDR1 MNHNS and CDR2 SASEGT. The CDR3: CASSAVAGGRSNEQFF. The CDR3 DNA sequence: TGTGCCAGCAGTGCAGTAGCGGGAGGCCGTAGCAATGAGCAGTTCTTC.

Details on this clone: This sample includes further DNA sequences coding for the same CDR3. The V gene is TRBV5-1, the J gene TRBJ2-1; no clear D gene. This CDR3 region has 14 residues. Trimming shortened V by 1 base and J by 2 bases, and 7 bases separated the two germline ends. The germline V gene has CDR1 SGHRS and CDR2 YFSETQ. The CDR3 nucleotides read TGCGCCAGCAGCTTGTCTCCAGCCTACAATGAGCAGTTCTTC. Amino acid sequence: CASSLSPAYNEQFF.

The CDR3 here is CASSPQGGRYNEQFF. In DNA form, the CDR3 reads TGTGCCAGCTCACCCCAGGGCGGGAGGTACAATGAGCAGTTCTTC. The chain joins TRBV18 to TRBJ2-1, with 8 bases lining up with TRBD2. Per germline, CDR1 KGHSH and CDR2 LQKENI. V gave up 3 bases and J gave up 4 bases; unmatched junction bases: 5. The CDR3 loop spans 15 amino acids.

The gene calls are TRBV7-9 and TRBJ2-2; D unclear. Germline V gives CDR1 SEHNR, CDR2 FQNEAQ (reference sequence). V lost 8 bases, J lost 7 bases, and 11 bases lay in between. The CDR3 spans 12 residues. The CDR3 DNA is TGTGCCAGCGGTCCTCGCGGCGGGGAGCTGTTTTTT. Its protein is CASGPRGGELFF.

Written as DNA, the CDR3 is TGTGCCAGCAGCACTCGGAGAGAAGCTTTCTTT. It encodes CASSTRREAFF. This chain links TRBV5-8 with TRBJ1-1; no firm D call. Germline CDR1 is SGHTS and CDR2 is YDEGEE. This CDR3 region has 11 residues. V was clipped by 4 bases and J by 8 bases, with 9 bases between them.

The gene calls are TRBV29-1 and TRBJ1-5; unclear D gene. V lost 4 bases, J lost 5 bases, and 18 bases lay in between. The germline gives CDR1 SQVTM, CDR2 ANQGSEA. This CDR3 has 15 amino acids. The CDR3: CSVVMGLGLDQPQHF. DNA of the CDR3: TGCAGCGTTGTTATGGGATTAGGGTTGGATCAGCCCCAGCATTTT. Using reference TRBV29-1 and TRBJ1-5 for the parts outside the CDR3, the full variable domain is SAVISQKPSRDICQRGTSLTIQCQVDSQVTMMFWYRQQPGQSLTLIATANQGSEATYESGFVIDKFPISRPNLTFSTLTVSNMSPEDSSIYLCSVVMGLGLDQPQHFGDGTRLSIL.

The genes are TRBV18 and TRBJ2-1; TRBD2 aligns across 10 bases. Germline-derived CDR1 and CDR2 are KGHSH and LQKENI. The CDR3 spans 15 residues. V lost 4 bases to trimming and J lost 7 bases; unmatched junction nucleotides: 7. The CDR3 DNA is TGTGCCAGCTCACGGCCAGCGGGAGGGCCAAATGAGCAGTTCTTC. Amino acid sequence: CASSRPAGGPNEQFF.

This clone was seen a few times. The chain has TRBV5-1 and TRBJ2-7; 9 bases agree with TRBD1. The ends lost 3 bases at V and 3 bases at J; junction bases unmatched: 7. This CDR3 region has 15 residues. In germline, CDR1 is SGHRS, CDR2 YFSETQ. CDR3 amino acids: CASSYIDRGNYEQYF. For the CDR3, the DNA is TGCGCCAGCAGCTATATTGACAGGGGGAACTACGAGCAGTACTTC.

The CDR3 DNA reads TGTGCCAGCTCAGGAGGGACTAGCGGGAGAGAGACCCAGTACTTC. Translation: CASSGGTSGRETQYF. The J gene is TRBJ2-5, the V gene TRBV18; the match to TRBD2 covers 14 bases. J was trimmed by 4 bases and V by 5 bases; bases with no gene match: 3. CDR3 length equals 15 residues. Germline CDR1 and CDR2: KGHSH and LQKENI. The variable domain in full, with the rest retrieved from reference TRBV18 and TRBJ2-5, is NAGVMQNPRHLVRRRGQEARLRCSPMKGHSHVYWYRQLPEEGLKFMVYLQKENIIDESGMPKERFSAEFPKEGPSILRIQQVVRGDSAAYFCASSGGTSGRETQYFGPGTRLLVL.

The gene calls are TRBV10-3 and TRBJ2-7; TRBD1 matches 10 bases. The J segment lost 5 bases and the V segment lost 7 bases, leaving 14 bases of the junction unmatched. The CDR3 runs 16 residues. The germline gives CDR1 ENHRY, CDR2 SYGVKD. CDR3 sequence (DNA): TGTGCCATCAATGGGAACGGACAGGGGGAGAAGGACGAGCAGTACTTC. It translates to CAINGNGQGEKDEQYF.

In this sample, this clone turned up a few times. This chain links TRBV28 with TRBJ2-7; TRBD2 matches 7 bases. The length of the CDR3 is 16 residues. V gave up 8 bases and J gave up 4 bases; unmatched junction bases: 17. Looked up from germline, CDR1 is MDHEN and CDR2 is SYDVKM. The CDR3 bases are TGTGCCAGCTCCTCTTTAACGGCGGGAGAACAATACGAGCAGTACTTC. It translates to CASSSLTAGEQYEQYF.

J is TRBJ1-3 and V is TRBV19, with D possibly matching TRBD1 (6 bases). The CDR3 consists of 16 residues. Trimming removed 4 bases from V and 0 bases from J, with 13 bases in between. The germline V gene encodes CDR1 LNHDA and CDR2 SQIVND (reference sequence). The CDR3 DNA reads TGTGCCAGTAGTAGCCCTTGGACAGTCTCTGGAAACACCATATATTTT. Amino acid sequence: CASSSPWTVSGNTIYF. The full variable domain, completed using reference TRBV19 and TRBJ1-3, is DGGITQSPKYLFRKEGQNVTLSCEQNLNHDAMYWYRQDPGQGLRLIYYSQIVNDFQKGDIAEGYSVSREKKESFPLTVTSAQKNPTAFYLCASSSPWTVSGNTIYFGEGSWLTVV.

V and J are TRBV5-1 and TRBJ2-1; TRBD2 matches 9 bases. The trim removed 3 bases at V and 0 bases at J, leaving 16 bases unmatched. The CDR3 totals 20 residues. CDR1 SGHRS and CDR2 YFSETQ come from the germline V gene. CDR3 protein: CASSSTGGSGRSFSYNEQFF. CDR3 bases: TGCGCCAGCAGCTCCACCGGTGGTAGCGGGAGAAGTTTCTCCTACAATGAGCAGTTCTTC.

The CDR3 spells CASSSSGTGYNEQFF. CDR3 coding DNA: TGTGCCAGCAGCTCCTCCGGGACAGGATACAATGAGCAGTTCTTC. The J gene is TRBJ2-1, the V gene TRBV9; 8 bases are shared with TRBD1. The germline V gene encodes CDR1 SGDLS and CDR2 YYNGEE. The CDR3 runs 15 residues. The V segment lost 4 bases and the J segment 4 bases; nucleotides outside the gene matches: 7.

The chain links TRBV5-1 to TRBJ2-7; no clear D gene. This CDR3 spans 13 amino acids. The V end was cut by 4 bases, the J end by 4 bases, with 12 bases between. Germline CDR1 SGHRS, CDR2 YFSETQ. The DNA of the CDR3 is TGCGCCAGCAGCCTTGACTTGAAATACGAGCAGTACTTC. Translating it yields CASSLDLKYEQYF.

The chain employs TRBV18 and TRBJ2-3; TRBD2 matches at 14 bases. The junction had 17 bases not matched to a gene; V was cut back by 5 bases and J by 4 bases. The CDR3 consists of 20 residues. The germline CDR1 and CDR2 sequences are KGHSH and LQKENI. CDR3 in DNA: TGTGCCAGCTCAATTACCGCCGGCGGGACTAGCGGGAGTAGGGCAGATACGCAGTATTTT. Translating it yields CASSITAGGTSGSRADTQYF.

This chain joins TRBV2 and TRBJ2-7; perhaps TRBD2 as D (5 bases). The CDR3 has 13 residues. V was cut by 5 bases and J by 4 bases, with 12 bases left in between. Per germline, CDR1 SNHLY and CDR2 FYNNEI. The CDR3, as DNA: TGTGCCAGCAGTCTTACTAGGTCGTACGAGCAGTACTTC. This codes for CASSLTRSYEQYF.